Listed here are 11 T cell receptor beta chains from one sample, sequenced in a study of regulatory T cells in long-lasting Graves disease. Arm-PCR of CDR3 regions with iRepertoire HTBI primers generated TCR beta libraries. TCRdb recomputed calls from the multiplex PCR reads with MiXCR, one row per CDR3 protein. The table lists a few hundred thousand distinct CDR3 sequences, 16% of them singletons. Time point described: newly diagnosed GD, antithyroid drugs for less than 3 months. TCR sequences were obtained from RNA taken from PBMCs. These data were also reused for a study on T cells in Graves' hyperthyroidism and ophthalmopathy.

Material: peripheral blood mononuclear cells (PBMCs), obtained at new diagnosis, from a patient treated with antithyroid drugs. Receptor source: a man in his forties or fifties with Graves disease.

The table lists this clonotype with a few counts. J is TRBJ1-1 and V is TRBV6-2 or TRBV6-3; TRBD1 aligns across 8 bases. Looked up from germline, CDR1 is MNHEY and CDR2 is SVGEGT. V gave up 0 bases and J gave up 4 bases; unmatched junction bases: 7. The CDR3 loop spans 16 amino acids. This CDR3 reads CASSYSWNRGSTEAFF. In DNA form, the CDR3 reads TGTGCCAGCAGTTACTCGTGGAACAGGGGGAGCACTGAAGCTTTCTTT.

The table lists this clonotype with a few counts. The rearrangement links TRBV12-3 or TRBV12-4 to TRBJ2-2, with D uncertain. Between the trimmed V and J ends, which lost 4 bases and 2 bases, there was a span of 11 bases. CDR3 length: 15 residues. Written as DNA, the CDR3 is TGTGCCAGCAGTTCGTGGATCTCCAACACCGGGGAGCTGTTTTTT. Amino acid sequence: CASSSWISNTGELFF.

This clonotype has ten or more counts. This chain joins TRBV20-1 and TRBJ2-7; a weak D match, TRBD2 (6 bases). V gave up 1 base and J gave up 5 bases, with 18 bases separating them. The CDR3 loop spans 15 amino acids. CDR1 is DFQATT, CDR2 SNEGSKA, per germline (reference sequence). CDR3 region: CSARVWRGRVNEQYF. The CDR3 bases are TGCAGTGCTAGAGTTTGGAGGGGCAGGGTTAACGAGCAGTACTTC.

This clonotype was counted at least ten times. The chain couples TRBV6-1 to TRBJ2-7, with D hard to call. Per germline, CDR1 MNHNS and CDR2 SASEGT. V dropped 7 bases and J dropped 2 bases, with 12 bases sitting between them. The CDR3 consists of 13 residues. CDR3 DNA: TGTGCCAGCAAGGTGCCCAGTGCCTACGAGCAGTACTTC. This sequence encodes CASKVPSAYEQYF.

This rearrangement joins TRBV6-2 or TRBV6-3 to TRBJ2-3, with TRBD2 as a possible D gene (5 bases). The CDR3 extends over 16 amino acids. CDR1 and CDR2 (germline): MNHEY, SVGEGT. V lost 11 bases to trimming and J lost 0 bases, with 21 bases between them. CDR3 in DNA: TGTGCCGTGCGAGACGGCGGGCGATCTAGCACAGATACGCAGTATTTT. Its protein product is CAVRDGGRSSTDTQYF.

This clonotype occurred many times. The rearrangement uses TRBV28 and TRBJ1-2, with 9 bases lining up with TRBD1. Germline V lookup: CDR1 MDHEN, CDR2 SYDVKM. The CDR3 length is 15 residues. V trimming: 5 bases; J trimming: 5 bases; junction bases outside the gene matches: 9. The CDR3 is CASSTPGQGVYGYTF. DNA of the CDR3: TGTGCCAGCAGTACGCCGGGACAGGGTGTTTATGGCTACACCTTC.

This chain links TRBV5-1 with TRBJ2-2, with 7 bases aligning to TRBD2. This CDR3 has 14 residues. Germline-derived CDR1 and CDR2 are SGHRS and YFSETQ. Trimming took 3 bases from V and 4 from J; bases not matched to a gene: 3. This chain's CDR3 is CASSSGTTTGELFF. CDR3 sequence (DNA): TGCGCCAGCAGCTCCGGGACTACCACCGGGGAGCTGTTTTTT.

As for this clonotype: Since a much larger clone is just one base distant, this may be a read error. The chain recombines TRBV28 with TRBJ2-7; 7 bases are shared with TRBD1. This CDR3 contains 14 residues. Germline CDR1 MDHEN, CDR2 SYDVKM. The CDR3 protein is CAGRGNGGSYEQYF. In nucleotides, the CDR3 is TGTGCCGGCAGGGGGAACGGAGGCTCCTACGAGCAGTACTTC.

With respect to this clonotype: A far larger clone differs by one base, so this is likely a read error. The chain combines TRBV12-3 or TRBV12-4 with TRBJ2-4, with 11 bases aligning to TRBD2. Trimming took 4 bases from V and 13 from J; bases not matched to a gene: 15. CDR3 length: 16 amino acids. The CDR3 DNA sequence: TGTGCCAGCAGTTGGGCTAGCGGGGGGAACGGTGGTGAGCAGTACTTC. Translation: CASSWASGGNGGEQYF.

This clonotype was seen ten or more times. The V call is TRBV6-1, the J call TRBJ1-1, with D possibly being TRBD1 (5 bases). The CDR3 spans 13 residues. Germline lookup yields CDR1 MNHNS and CDR2 SASEGT. Deletions cut 6 bases from V and 5 bases from J, with 13 bases between. The CDR3 is CASRLQGGTEAFF. The CDR3 DNA sequence: TGTGCCAGCAGACTCCAGGGAGGGACTGAAGCTTTCTTT.

This clonotype was counted at least ten times. The V call is TRBV27, the J call TRBJ2-7; 7 bases fit TRBD1. CDR3 length: 13 amino acids. V was pared by 5 bases and J by 9 bases, with 10 bases of the junction left unmatched. The V gene's germline CDR1 is MNHEY and CDR2 SMNVEV (reference sequence). CDR3 nucleotides: TGTGCCAGCAGTCCCGGGACAGCCCTGGGGCAGTACTTC. Protein sequence: CASSPGTALGQYF.